This T cell receptor beta chain emerged from a study of blood T cell repertoires in COVID-19. Sequencing used immunoSEQ multiplex PCR; TCRdb keeps in-frame clones, though not all of them. The top ten hold 1.9% of the sample, which has about 310,000 clones, 85% seen once. There are 14 residues in the CDR3. CDR1 and CDR2 (germline): SQVTM, ANQGSEA. V was pared by 0 bases and J by 8 bases, with 6 bases of the junction left unmatched. This chain joins TRBV29-1 and TRBJ1-2, with 10 bases identical to TRBD1. The sequence was collected from a woman in her twenties or thirties who had been exposed to COVID-19. The sample consisted of PBMCs or T cells enriched from blood (not recorded which). The CDR3 DNA is TGCAGCGTTGAAGATCGAGGGACAGGGGACGGCTACACCTTC. As protein: CSVEDRGTGDGYTF. Full variable domain (rest looked up from reference TRBV29-1 and TRBJ1-2): SAVISQKPSRDICQRGTSLTIQCQVDSQVTMMFWYRQQPGQSLTLIATANQGSEATYESGFVIDKFPISRPNLTFSTLTVSNMSPEDSSIYLCSVEDRGTGDGYTFGSGTRLTVV.